Each of the 27 T cell receptor beta chains below was sequenced from the same sample in a study of regulatory T cells in long-lasting Graves disease. With iRepertoire HTBI primers and Arm-PCR of CDR3 regions, TCR beta libraries were built. TCRdb reanalysed the multiplex PCR reads using MiXCR and keeps one entry per CDR3 protein. The table records 500,000 to 700,000 distinct CDR3 sequences, around 32% of them present only once. Documented time point: persistent/refractory GD, antithyroid drugs over 5 years with positive TRAb. Isolated PBMC RNA provided the starting material for the TCR library. The sample was peripheral blood mononuclear cells (PBMCs), taken when the disease was refractory, from a patient treated with antithyroid drugs. These receptors were collected from a female donor with Graves disease.

The V call is TRBV6-1, the J call TRBJ2-4, with D possibly being TRBD1 (6 bases). From germline, CDR1 is MNHNS and CDR2 SASEGT. The CDR3 has 17 amino acids. Trimming removed 6 bases from V and 0 bases from J, with 18 bases in between. The CDR3 is CASSFRVGQLAKNIQYF. CDR3 DNA sequence: TGTGCCAGCAGCTTTAGGGTAGGACAGCTAGCCAAAAACATTCAGTACTTC.

The chain recombines TRBV2 with TRBJ2-1; 10 nucleotides align to TRBD2. V lost 6 bases and J lost 3; bases outside the gene matches: 5. The CDR3 is 15 amino acids. The germline V gene encodes CDR1 SNHLY and CDR2 FYNNEI. The CDR3 sequence is CASSPRTSGYNEQFF. The CDR3 DNA sequence: TGTGCCAGCAGCCCCCGGACTAGCGGCTACAATGAGCAGTTCTTC.

The rearrangement uses TRBV30 and TRBJ1-6; TRBD1 agrees at 9 bases. This CDR3 is 13 amino acids long. J lost 7 bases, V lost 5 bases, and 3 bases had no gene match. The germline V gene has CDR1 GTSNPN and CDR2 SVGIG (reference sequence). As DNA, the CDR3 is TGTGCCTGGGGCGGACAGGGGAATTCACCCCTCCACTTT. Protein sequence: CAWGGQGNSPLHF.

The sample holds one count of this clonotype. The genes are TRBV3-1 and TRBJ1-6; 8 bases are a match to TRBD1. From germline, CDR1 is LGHDT and CDR2 YNNKEL (reference sequence). This CDR3 region has 14 residues. V was clipped by 4 bases and J by 10 bases; unmatched bases: 6. CDR3 loop: CASSLDRGKSPLHF. The CDR3 DNA is TGTGCCAGCAGCCTTGACAGGGGTAAATCACCCCTCCACTTT.

This clonotype occurred once. V is TRBV11-2 and J is TRBJ2-2; D remains unclear. V lost 5 bases and J lost 9, with 13 bases in between. The CDR3 sequence is 13 residues long. Germline values: CDR1 SGHAT, CDR2 FQNNGV. CDR3 residues: CASSLTDRRELFF. CDR3 in DNA: TGTGCCAGCAGCCTGACGGACCGCAGGGAGCTGTTTTTT. The full variable domain, with the rest looked up from reference TRBV11-2 and TRBJ2-2, is EAGVAQSPRYKIIEKRQSVAFWCNPISGHATLYWYQQILGQGPKLLIQFQNNGVVDDSQLPKDRFSAERLKGVDSTLKIQPAKLEDSAVYLCASSLTDRRELFFGEGSRLTVL.

Only a few counts were recorded for this clonotype. V usage is TRBV6-2 or TRBV6-3 and J usage is TRBJ2-2; the D call may be TRBD1 or TRBD2 (5 bases each). Trimming cost V 2 bases and J 6 bases, with 7 bases left between them. Germline CDR1 and CDR2: MNHEY and SVGEGT. The CDR3 consists of 13 residues. This CDR3 is CASSYRDAGELFF. CDR3 DNA: TGTGCCAGCAGTTACAGGGACGCCGGGGAGCTGTTTTTT.

DNA of the CDR3: TGCAGTGCCTTCGACCTAGGCTCCTACGAGCAGTACTTC. This sequence encodes CSAFDLGSYEQYF. The genes are TRBV20-1 and TRBJ2-7; D gene unclear. CDR3 length: 13 amino acids. Germline V CDR1 and CDR2: DFQATT, SNEGSKA (reference sequence). Trimming shortened V by 6 bases and J by 0 bases, and 12 bases separated the two germline ends.

This clonotype was seen more than once but under ten times. The chain is built from TRBV19 and TRBJ1-5; D perhaps matches TRBD1 (5 bases). The CDR3 has 16 amino acids. The germline V gene encodes CDR1 LNHDA and CDR2 SQIVND (reference sequence). V dropped 6 bases and J dropped 1 base, with 16 bases sitting between them. The CDR3 sequence: CASSHRGAYSNQPQHF. CDR3 sequence (DNA): TGTGCCAGTAGCCACCGAGGGGCATACAGCAATCAGCCCCAGCATTTT.

The gene calls are TRBV19 and TRBJ1-6, with D tentatively TRBD1 (5 bases). The CDR3 spans 13 residues. The germline V gene encodes CDR1 LNHDA and CDR2 SQIVND (reference sequence). With 11 bases removed from V and 1 base from J, the gap between germline ends came to 9 bases. The CDR3 DNA reads as TGTGCCGCGGGGGATTCCTATAATTCACCCCTCCACTTT. Translating gives CAAGDSYNSPLHF.

The chain joins TRBV10-3 to TRBJ2-7; D not resolved. Germline V gene data show CDR1 as ENHRY and CDR2 as SYGVKD. The V end was cut by 2 bases, the J end by 7 bases, with 12 bases between. The length of the CDR3 is 13 residues. The CDR3 nucleotides are TGTGCCATCAGTGAGGGGCAGGCATGGGAGCAGTACTTC. It specifies CAISEGQAWEQYF.

The chain is built from TRBV7-2 and TRBJ2-5; 10 nucleotides match TRBD1. The CDR3 has 15 residues. V lost 5 bases to trimming and J lost 5 bases; unmatched junction nucleotides: 8. The V gene's germline CDR1 is SGHTA and CDR2 FQGNSA. The CDR3 is CASSPWEDRGETQYF. The CDR3 DNA reads as TGTGCCAGCAGCCCCTGGGAGGACAGGGGGGAGACCCAGTACTTC.

This clonotype was detected only a few times. The chain employs TRBV12-5 and TRBJ1-5, with 7 bases fitting TRBD1. Germline CDR1 reads LGHNT; CDR2 reads FRNRAP. Trimming cost V 5 bases and J 5 bases; bases outside gene matches: 12. The CDR3 totals 16 residues. The chain's CDR3 is CASGPPTGRSDQPQHF. The CDR3 DNA sequence: TGTGCTAGTGGTCCTCCGACAGGGAGGAGTGATCAGCCCCAGCATTTT.

Only a few counts were recorded for this clonotype. The chain combines TRBV20-1 with TRBJ2-2; no clear D. Deletions cut 3 bases from V and 8 bases from J, with 10 bases between. Per the germline V gene, CDR1 is DFQATT and CDR2 is SNEGSKA (reference sequence). CDR3 length: 12 amino acids. CDR3 in DNA: TGCAGTGCTAGGGCCCCAGGAGGGGAGCTGTTTTTT. Its translation: CSARAPGGELFF.

In this sample, this clonotype turned up a few times. This rearrangement joins TRBV24-1 to TRBJ2-5, with D possibly TRBD1 on 6 matching bases. V lost 7 bases and J lost 0, with 14 bases in between. The CDR3 extends over 15 amino acids. Germline CDR1 reads KGHDR; CDR2 reads SFDVKD. CDR3 bases: TGTGCCACCAGCCCCGGGACATACGACCAAGAGACCCAGTACTTC. It is translated as CATSPGTYDQETQYF.

The CDR3 here is CSAGGPGRETQYF. The CDR3 DNA reads as TGCAGTGCCGGAGGTCCGGGGCGGGAGACCCAGTACTTC. The chain links TRBV20-1 to TRBJ2-5; either TRBD1 or TRBD2 may supply D (5 bases each). V lost 6 bases, J lost 5 bases, and 16 bases lay in between. The CDR3 is made up of 13 amino acids. The germline gives CDR1 DFQATT, CDR2 SNEGSKA (reference sequence).

This clonotype has just a few counts. The CDR3 coding sequence is TGTGCCAGCAGCCCGGGACTAGCGGGCTCCTACAATGAGCAGTTCTTC. Its protein is CASSPGLAGSYNEQFF. The V gene is TRBV12-3 or TRBV12-4, the J gene TRBJ2-1; 12 nucleotides match TRBD2. J lost 0 bases, V lost 6 bases, and 3 bases had no gene match. The CDR3 length is 16 residues.

As to this clonotype: A much larger clone sits a single nucleotide away, making a read error possible. The chain carries TRBV12-3 or TRBV12-4 and TRBJ2-5, with D maybe TRBD1 (6 bases). The V gene lost 7 bases and the J gene lost 7 bases, with 19 bases spanning the gap. This CDR3 is built from 14 residues. The CDR3 region has the DNA TGTGCCAGCAACCTGGACAGAGGCCCAAGGACCCAGTACTTC. Its protein product is CASNLDRGPRTQYF.

In its sample, this clonotype was seen a few times. The genes are TRBV7-3 and TRBJ2-7, with D maybe TRBD2 (5 bases). Trimming removed 5 bases at V and 6 bases at J, with 14 bases between. Germline CDR1 is SGHTA and CDR2 is FQGTGA. The CDR3 is made up of 13 amino acids. For the CDR3, the DNA is TGTGCCAGCAGCCCCCGGGGTTTCGGCGAGCAGTACTTC. Translated, it gives CASSPRGFGEQYF.

Comments on this clonotype: An end of the junction does not agree with germline; a read error may underlie this. V and J are TRBV14 and TRBJ2-1, with unresolved D. CDR3 size: 14 residues. Germline V lookup: CDR1 SGHDN, CDR2 FVKESK. For the CDR3, the DNA is TGTGCAAGCAGCCCCTGGACCGGATACAATGAGCAGTTCTTC. This gives the protein CASSPWTGYNEQFF.

The chain employs TRBV12-3 or TRBV12-4 and TRBJ2-5; 10 nucleotides agree with TRBD1. This CDR3 is 15 amino acids long. V shed 6 bases and J 5 bases; nucleotides not matched to a gene: 9. The DNA of the CDR3 is TGTGCCAGCAGGGCCGGGACAGGGGAGGGGGAGACCCAGTACTTC. It translates to CASRAGTGEGETQYF.

A few counts support this clonotype. This sequence joins TRBV10-2 and TRBJ2-6, with TRBD1 matching 10 bases. This CDR3 has 18 residues. J lost 0 bases, V lost 3 bases, and 5 bases had no gene match. In germline, CDR1 is WSHSY, CDR2 SAAADI. The CDR3 spells CASSDRGQGVSGANVLTF. DNA of the CDR3: TGCGCCAGCAGTGATCGAGGACAGGGGGTCTCTGGGGCCAACGTCCTGACTTTC.

This clonotype was found many times. This chain connects TRBV12-3 or TRBV12-4 to TRBJ1-5; D unclear. The ends were cut back, 5 bases at V and 7 bases at J, with 12 bases in the middle. CDR3 length equals 13 residues. The CDR3 region is CASSPTGKQPQHF. CDR3 nucleotide sequence: TGTGCCAGCAGTCCCACGGGAAAACAGCCCCAGCATTTT.

The V and J genes are TRBV18 and TRBJ2-7, with 7 bases aligning to TRBD1. This CDR3 spans 14 amino acids. CDR1 and CDR2 from the germline V gene are KGHSH and LQKENI. J was trimmed by 5 bases and V by 1 base; bases with no gene match: 5. CDR3 bases: TGTGCCAGCTCACCACGCCAGGGGGTGGACGAGCAGTACTTC. Amino acids: CASSPRQGVDEQYF. The complete variable domain, with remaining parts taken from reference TRBV18 and TRBJ2-7, reads NAGVMQNPRHLVRRRGQEARLRCSPMKGHSHVYWYRQLPEEGLKFMVYLQKENIIDESGMPKERFSAEFPKEGPSILRIQQVVRGDSAAYFCASSPRQGVDEQYFGPGTRLTVT.

The rearrangement links TRBV28 to TRBJ1-5; no clear D gene. The CDR3 length is 15 residues. The V end was cut by 10 bases, the J end by 7 bases, with 23 bases between. Germline V CDR1 and CDR2: MDHEN, SYDVKM. CDR3 in DNA: TGTGCCACCACCAATCCGACGTCGATGGGCCAGCCCCAGCATTTT. It translates to CATTNPTSMGQPQHF.

Of note for this clonotype: The germline gene is not matched at one end of the junction; a read error may be the cause. The chain carries TRBV5-5 and TRBJ1-1; 9 bases map to TRBD1. The CDR3 sequence is 14 residues long. CDR1 is SGHKS, CDR2 YYEKEE, per germline (reference sequence). CDR3 amino acids: CASSWTGANTEASF. CDR3 nucleotides: TGTGCCAGCAGCTGGACAGGGGCGAACACTGAAGCTTCCTTT.

The table lists this clonotype with many counts. The rearrangement uses TRBV7-9 and TRBJ1-1; no reliable D call. This CDR3 has 12 residues. V lost 5 bases, J lost 6 bases, and 10 bases lay in between. Germline CDR1 and CDR2: SEHNR and FQNEAQ (reference sequence). The chain's CDR3 is CASSLRVAEAFF. CDR3 nucleotides: TGTGCCAGCAGCCTCCGGGTGGCTGAAGCTTTCTTT.

The V call is TRBV18, the J call TRBJ1-2; D ambiguous. CDR1 is KGHSH, CDR2 LQKENI, per germline. The CDR3 is 15 residues long. Trimming removed 3 bases at V and 5 bases at J, with 16 bases between. The CDR3 nucleotides read TGTGCCAGCTCACCTGCTGGACGCGGAACGTATGGCTACACCTTC. This sequence encodes CASSPAGRGTYGYTF.